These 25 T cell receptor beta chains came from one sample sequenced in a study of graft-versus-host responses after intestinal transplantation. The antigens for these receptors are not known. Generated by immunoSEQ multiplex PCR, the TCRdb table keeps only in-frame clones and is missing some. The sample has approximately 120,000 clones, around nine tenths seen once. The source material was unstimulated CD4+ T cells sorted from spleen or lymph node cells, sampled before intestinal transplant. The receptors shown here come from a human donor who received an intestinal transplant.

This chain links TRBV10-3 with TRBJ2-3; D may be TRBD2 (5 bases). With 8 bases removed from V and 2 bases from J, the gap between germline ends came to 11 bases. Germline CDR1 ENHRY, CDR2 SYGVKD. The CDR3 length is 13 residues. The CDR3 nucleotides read TGTGCCATCTCAGCGGCGCCCACAGATACGCAGTATTTT. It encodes CAISAAPTDTQYF.

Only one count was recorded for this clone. The CDR3, as DNA: TGTGCCAGCAGTTACAGGGGTCGGGATCAGCCCCAGCATTTT. It encodes CASSYRGRDQPQHF. The chain combines TRBV6-5 with TRBJ1-5; a possible D gene is TRBD1 (5 bases). Germline CDR1 and CDR2: MNHEY and SVGAGI. V was cut by 2 bases and J by 5 bases, with 10 bases left in between. The CDR3 has 14 residues.

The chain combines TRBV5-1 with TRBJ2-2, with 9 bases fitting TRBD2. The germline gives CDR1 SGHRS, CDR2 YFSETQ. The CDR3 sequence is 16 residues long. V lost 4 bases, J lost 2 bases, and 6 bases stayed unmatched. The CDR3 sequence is CASSQTGTSNTGELFF. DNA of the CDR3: TGCGCCAGCAGCCAGACCGGGACTAGCAACACCGGGGAGCTGTTTTTT.

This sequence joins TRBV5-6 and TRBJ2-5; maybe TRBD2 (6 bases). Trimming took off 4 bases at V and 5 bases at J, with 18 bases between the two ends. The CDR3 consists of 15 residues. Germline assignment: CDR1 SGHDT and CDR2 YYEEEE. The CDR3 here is CASSQTTSERETQYF. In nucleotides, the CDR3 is TGTGCCAGCAGCCAGACGACTAGTGAGAGGGAGACCCAGTACTTC.

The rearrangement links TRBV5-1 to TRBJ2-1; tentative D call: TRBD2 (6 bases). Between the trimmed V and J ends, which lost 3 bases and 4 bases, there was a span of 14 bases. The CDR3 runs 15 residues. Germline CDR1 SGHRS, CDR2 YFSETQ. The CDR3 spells CASSSGTEMYNEQFF. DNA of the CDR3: TGCGCCAGCAGCTCCGGGACTGAGATGTACAATGAGCAGTTCTTC.

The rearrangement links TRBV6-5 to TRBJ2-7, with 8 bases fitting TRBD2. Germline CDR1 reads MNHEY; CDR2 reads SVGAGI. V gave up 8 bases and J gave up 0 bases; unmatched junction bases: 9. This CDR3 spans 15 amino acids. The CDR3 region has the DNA TGTGCCAGCCAGAGAGCGGGGGCGAGCTCCTACGAGCAGTACTTC. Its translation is CASQRAGASSYEQYF.

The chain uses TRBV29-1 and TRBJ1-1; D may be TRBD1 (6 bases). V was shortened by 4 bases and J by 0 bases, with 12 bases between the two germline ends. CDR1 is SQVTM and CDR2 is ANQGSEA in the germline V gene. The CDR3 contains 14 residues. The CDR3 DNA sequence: TGCAGCGTTGCGGACAGCTATATGAACACTGAAGCTTTCTTT. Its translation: CSVADSYMNTEAFF.

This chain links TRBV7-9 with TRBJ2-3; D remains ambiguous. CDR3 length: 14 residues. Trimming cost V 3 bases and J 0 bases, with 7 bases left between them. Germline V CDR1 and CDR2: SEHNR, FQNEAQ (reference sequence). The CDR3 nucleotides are TGTGCCAGCAGCTTTCCTGGTAGCACAGATACGCAGTATTTT. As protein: CASSFPGSTDTQYF.

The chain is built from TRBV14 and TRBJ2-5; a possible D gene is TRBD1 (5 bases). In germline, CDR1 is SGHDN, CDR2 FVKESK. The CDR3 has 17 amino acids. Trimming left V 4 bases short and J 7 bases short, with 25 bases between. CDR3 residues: CASSRISYSPGMGTQYF. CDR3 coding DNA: TGTGCCAGCAGCCGAATTTCTTATTCACCAGGGATGGGGACCCAGTACTTC.

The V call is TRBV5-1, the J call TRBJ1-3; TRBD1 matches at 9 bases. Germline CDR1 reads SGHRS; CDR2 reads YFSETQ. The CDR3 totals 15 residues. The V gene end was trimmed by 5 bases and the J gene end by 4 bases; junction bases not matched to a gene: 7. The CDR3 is CASRPGTGGGNTIYF. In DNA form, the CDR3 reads TGCGCCAGCAGACCAGGCACAGGGGGCGGAAACACCATATATTTT.

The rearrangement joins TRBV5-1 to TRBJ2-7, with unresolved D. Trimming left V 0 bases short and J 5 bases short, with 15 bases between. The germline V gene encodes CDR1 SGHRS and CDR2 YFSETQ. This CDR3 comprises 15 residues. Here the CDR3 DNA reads TGCGCCAGCAGCTTGGCCGATCCCTTTAGGGACGAGCAGTACTTC. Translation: CASSLADPFRDEQYF. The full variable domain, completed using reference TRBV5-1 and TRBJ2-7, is KAGVTQTPRYLIKTRGQQVTLSCSPISGHRSVSWYQQTPGQGLQFLFEYFSETQRNKGNFPGRFSGRQFSNSRSEMNVSTLELGDSALYLCASSLADPFRDEQYFGPGTRLTVT.

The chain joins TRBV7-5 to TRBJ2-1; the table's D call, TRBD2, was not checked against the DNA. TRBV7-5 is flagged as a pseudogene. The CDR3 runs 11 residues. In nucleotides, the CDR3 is TGTGTCAGAAGCTCGGACAATGAGCAGTTCTTC. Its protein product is CVRSSDNEQFF.

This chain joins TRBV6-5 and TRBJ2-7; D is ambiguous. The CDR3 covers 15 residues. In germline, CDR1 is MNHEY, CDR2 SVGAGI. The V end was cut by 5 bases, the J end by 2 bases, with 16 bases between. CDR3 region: CASSPRPTQTYEQYF. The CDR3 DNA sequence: TGTGCCAGCAGTCCTCGGCCGACCCAGACCTACGAGCAGTACTTC.

CDR3 sequence: CATRGPTRVNTGELFF. Written as DNA, the CDR3 is TGTGCCACCCGCGGACCGACCCGGGTGAACACCGGGGAGCTGTTTTTT. The chain is built from TRBV15 and TRBJ2-2, with no clear D. Trimming cost V 8 bases and J 1 base, with 17 bases left between them. The CDR3 extends over 16 amino acids. From germline, CDR1 is LNHNV and CDR2 YYDKDF (reference sequence).

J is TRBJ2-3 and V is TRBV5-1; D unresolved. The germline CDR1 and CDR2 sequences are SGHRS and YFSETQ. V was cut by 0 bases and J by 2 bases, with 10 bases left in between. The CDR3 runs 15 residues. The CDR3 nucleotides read TGCGCCAGCAGCTTGGCCGGCATGGCCACAGATACGCAGTATTTT. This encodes CASSLAGMATDTQYF.

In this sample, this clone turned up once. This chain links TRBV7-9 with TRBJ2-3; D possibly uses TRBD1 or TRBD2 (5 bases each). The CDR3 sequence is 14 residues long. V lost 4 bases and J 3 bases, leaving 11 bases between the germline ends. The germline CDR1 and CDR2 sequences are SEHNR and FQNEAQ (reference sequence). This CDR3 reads CASSSFGGTDTQYF. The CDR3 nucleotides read TGTGCCAGCAGCTCCTTTGGGGGTACAGATACGCAGTATTTT.

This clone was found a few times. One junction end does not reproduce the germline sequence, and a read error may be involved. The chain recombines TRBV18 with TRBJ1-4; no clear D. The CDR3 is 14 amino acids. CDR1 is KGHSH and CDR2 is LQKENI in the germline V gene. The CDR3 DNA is TGTGCCAGCTCCCCACCCGGAGAAAATGAAAAACTGTTTTTT. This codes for CASSPPGENEKLFF.

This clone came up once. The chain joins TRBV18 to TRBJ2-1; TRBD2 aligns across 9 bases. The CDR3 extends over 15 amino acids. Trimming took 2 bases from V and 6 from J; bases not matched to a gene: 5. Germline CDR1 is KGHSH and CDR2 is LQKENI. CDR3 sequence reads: CASSPGLAGTNEQFF. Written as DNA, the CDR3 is TGTGCCAGCTCACCAGGGCTAGCGGGGACCAATGAGCAGTTCTTC.

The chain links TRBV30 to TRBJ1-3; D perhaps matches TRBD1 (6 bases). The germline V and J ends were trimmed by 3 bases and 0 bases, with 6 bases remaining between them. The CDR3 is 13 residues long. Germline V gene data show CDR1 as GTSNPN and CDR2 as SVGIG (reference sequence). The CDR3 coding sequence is TGTGCCTGGAGGACAGGCTCTGGAAACACCATATATTTT. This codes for CAWRTGSGNTIYF.

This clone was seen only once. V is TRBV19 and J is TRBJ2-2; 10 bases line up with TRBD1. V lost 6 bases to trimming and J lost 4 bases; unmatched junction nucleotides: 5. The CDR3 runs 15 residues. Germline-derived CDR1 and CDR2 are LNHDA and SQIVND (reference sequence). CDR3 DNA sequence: TGTGCCAGTAGGGGACAGGGGATCGGCACCGGGGAGCTGTTTTTT. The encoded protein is CASRGQGIGTGELFF. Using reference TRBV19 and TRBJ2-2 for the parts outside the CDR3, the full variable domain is DGGITQSPKYLFRKEGQNVTLSCEQNLNHDAMYWYRQDPGQGLRLIYYSQIVNDFQKGDIAEGYSVSREKKESFPLTVTSAQKNPTAFYLCASRGQGIGTGELFFGEGSRLTVL.

DNA for the CDR3: TGTGCCAGCAGCTCGACAGGGGGCGTCACTGAAGCTTTCTTT. Translation: CASSSTGGVTEAFF. The chain recombines TRBV11-1 with TRBJ1-1; 10 positions match TRBD1. CDR3 length equals 14 residues. Germline V lookup: CDR1 SGHAT, CDR2 FQDESV (reference sequence). V gave up 4 bases and J gave up 4 bases; unmatched junction bases: 3.

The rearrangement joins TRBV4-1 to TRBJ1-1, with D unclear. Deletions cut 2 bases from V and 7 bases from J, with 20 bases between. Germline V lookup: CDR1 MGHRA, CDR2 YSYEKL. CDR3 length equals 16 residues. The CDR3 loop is CASSQISPERGFEAFF. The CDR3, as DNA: TGCGCCAGCAGCCAAATCAGCCCGGAAAGAGGCTTTGAAGCTTTCTTT.

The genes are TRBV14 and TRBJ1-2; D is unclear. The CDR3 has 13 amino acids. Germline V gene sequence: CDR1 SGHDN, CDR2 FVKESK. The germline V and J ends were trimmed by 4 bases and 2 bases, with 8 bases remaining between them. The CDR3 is CASSPQGNYGYTF. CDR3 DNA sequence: TGTGCCAGCAGCCCTCAAGGGAACTATGGCTACACCTTC.

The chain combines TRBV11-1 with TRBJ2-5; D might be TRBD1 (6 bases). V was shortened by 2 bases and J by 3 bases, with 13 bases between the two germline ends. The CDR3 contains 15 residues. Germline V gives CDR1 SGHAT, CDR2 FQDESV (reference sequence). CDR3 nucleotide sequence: TGTGCCAGCAGCTTAACGATCACAGGGAAAGAGACCCAGTACTTC. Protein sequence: CASSLTITGKETQYF.

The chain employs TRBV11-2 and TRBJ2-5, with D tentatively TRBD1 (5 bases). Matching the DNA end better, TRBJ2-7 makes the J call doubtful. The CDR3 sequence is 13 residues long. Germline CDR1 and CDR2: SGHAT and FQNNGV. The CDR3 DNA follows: TGTGCCAGCAGCTCACAGGATTCCTACGAGCAGTACTTC. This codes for CASSSQDSYEQYF.